This entry describes one T cell receptor beta chain. This table comes from immunoSEQ multiplex PCR, and its TCRdb copy is limited to in-frame clones, with some not included. This table has 270,000 or so clones, roughly 89% appearing once. V was trimmed by 0 bases and J by 2 bases, leaving 5 bases between them. Germline values: CDR1 MNHNY, CDR2 SVGAGI (reference sequence). The CDR3 totals 14 residues. This sample was taken from a study of blood T cell repertoires in COVID-19. The clonotype comes from a woman under 40 with COVID-19, enrolled during active disease. The sample consisted of peripheral blood. The V and J genes are TRBV6-6 and TRBJ1-3; D remains unclear. CDR3 nucleotide sequence: TGTGCCAGCAGTTACTCTGGAGCTGGAAACACCATATATTTT. The encoded protein is CASSYSGAGNTIYF.